The T cell receptor (beta chain) described here comes from a study of T-cell reconstitution after alpha-beta-depleted transplantation in children. CDR3 size: 12 residues. Between the trimmed V and J ends, which lost 3 bases and 8 bases, there was a span of 10 bases. The sample holds many counts of this clonotype. Researchers prepared the TCRbeta library using unique molecular identifiers, the study reports. TCRdb processed the PCR reads anew with MiXCR; each CDR3 protein has one entry. This sample has approximately 210,000 distinct CDR3 sequences, with about 14% found just once. This TCR was recovered from a human donor who donated a stem cell graft to a child with acute lymphoblastic leukemia. This chain joins TRBV12-3 or TRBV12-4 and TRBJ1-1; D may be TRBD1 (6 bases). This specimen was PBMCs from the stem cell graft donor, taken from the stem cell graft. CDR3 sequence: CASSFGQLEAFF. The CDR3 DNA reads as TGTGCCAGCAGTTTCGGACAGTTAGAAGCTTTCTTT.